This T cell receptor (beta chain) was captured in a study of CD8+ T cells in alopecia areata. For the study at large: Treated patients were given 5 to 10 mg oral tofacitinib twice daily.

The CDR3 consists of 11 residues. The germline CDR1 and CDR2 sequences are SQVTM and ANQGSEA. Trimming stripped 7 bases from V and 2 bases from J, with 8 bases between. TCR sequencing used cDNA made by reverse transcription of extracted RNA. Data came from immunoSEQ multiplex PCR; TCRdb stores just in-frame clones and leaves some out. The sample shows 170,000 or so clones, 50% to 70% of them seen only once. Collected material from alopecia areata patients comprised lesional scalp punch biopsies and peripheral blood. Only a few counts were recorded for this clone. The sequence came from a human donor with alopecia areata. This specimen was CD4+ T cells sorted from blood, taken at week 0. This chain connects TRBV29-1 to TRBJ2-5; D unresolved. The CDR3 DNA is TGCAGCGATGTCGGTCAAGAGACCCAGTACTTC. It is translated as CSDVGQETQYF.